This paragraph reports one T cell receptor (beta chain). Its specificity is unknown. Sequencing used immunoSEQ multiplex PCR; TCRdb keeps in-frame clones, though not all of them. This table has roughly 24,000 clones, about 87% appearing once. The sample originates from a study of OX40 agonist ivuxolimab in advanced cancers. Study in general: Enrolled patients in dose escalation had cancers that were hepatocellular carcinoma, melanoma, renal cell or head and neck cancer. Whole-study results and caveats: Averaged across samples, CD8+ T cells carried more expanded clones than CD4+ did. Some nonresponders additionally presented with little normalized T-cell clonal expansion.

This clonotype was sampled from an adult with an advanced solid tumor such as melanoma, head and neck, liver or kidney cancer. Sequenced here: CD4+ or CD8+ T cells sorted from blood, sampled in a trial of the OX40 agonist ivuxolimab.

The CDR3 is CASSHSRSNTEAFF. The CDR3 bases are TGTGCCAGCAGCCACTCCCGGTCGAACACTGAAGCTTTCTTT. The rearrangement uses TRBV6-1 and TRBJ1-1; no reliable D call. V lost 6 bases, J lost 1 base, and 12 bases lay in between. CDR3 length: 14 amino acids. In germline, CDR1 is MNHNS, CDR2 SASEGT.